The 31 T cell receptor beta chains below come from one sample, sequenced in a study of blood T cell repertoires in COVID-19. Using immunoSEQ multiplex PCR, the repertoire was profiled, and TCRdb retains in-frame clones only, with some absent. The sample has roughly 420,000 clones, 88% seen once; the top ten hold approximately 0.96%. Input material: PBMCs or T cells enriched from blood (not recorded which). The receptors shown here come from a woman aged 25-40 years with acute COVID-19.

This chain joins TRBV2 and TRBJ2-7; 7 bases line up with TRBD2. This CDR3 spans 13 amino acids. In germline, CDR1 is SNHLY, CDR2 FYNNEI. Trimming at V came to 7 bases and at J to 3 bases, leaving 6 bases not matched to a gene. CDR3 region: CASTGGDDYEQYF. Written as DNA, the CDR3 is TGTGCCAGCACTGGGGGGGATGACTACGAGCAGTACTTC.

The chain links TRBV4-1 to TRBJ1-2; D unclear. V dropped 4 bases and J dropped 4 bases, with 22 bases sitting between them. The CDR3 loop spans 17 amino acids. Germline V gene data show CDR1 as MGHRA and CDR2 as YSYEKL. The CDR3 loop is CASSPPPGSLGSYGYTF. The CDR3 bases are TGCGCCAGCAGCCCACCACCCGGGTCCCTGGGGAGCTATGGCTACACCTTC.

The rearrangement joins TRBV7-3 to TRBJ2-1, with TRBD1 matching over 7 bases. V trimming: 0 bases; J trimming: 2 bases; junction bases outside the gene matches: 1. The germline gives CDR1 SGHTA, CDR2 FQGTGA. The CDR3 consists of 15 residues. The CDR3 here is CASSLTQGAYNEQFF. CDR3 nucleotide sequence: TGTGCCAGCAGCTTAACTCAGGGGGCCTACAATGAGCAGTTCTTC.

The chain's CDR3 is CASSQGRQGVGYGYTF. CDR3 DNA sequence: TGCGCCAGCAGCCAAGGTCGACAGGGTGTCGGCTATGGCTACACCTTC. This sequence joins TRBV4-3 and TRBJ1-2; the match to TRBD1 covers 7 bases. J gave up 4 bases and V 1 base, and 9 bases lay outside the gene matches. The CDR3 contains 16 residues. Germline V gene sequence: CDR1 LGHNA, CDR2 YSLEER.

V usage is TRBV24-1 and J usage is TRBJ2-2, with 7 bases that match TRBD1. V was pared by 3 bases and J by 7 bases, with 13 bases of the junction left unmatched. This CDR3 contains 17 residues. Per the germline V gene, CDR1 is KGHDR and CDR2 is SFDVKD. The CDR3 DNA sequence: TGTGCCACCAGTGATGTAACAGGACAGGCGAAAATCGGGGAGCTGTTTTTT. The encoded protein is CATSDVTGQAKIGELFF.

The chain is built from TRBV6-5 and TRBJ2-7; a possible D gene is TRBD1 (6 bases). This CDR3 comprises 14 residues. With 6 bases removed from V and 4 bases from J, the gap between germline ends came to 16 bases. The V gene's germline CDR1 is MNHEY and CDR2 SVGAGI. The CDR3 DNA follows: TGTGCCAGCAGCACCCCAGGAAGGGGGTACGAGCAGTACTTC. This translates into CASSTPGRGYEQYF.

The chain employs TRBV6-2 or TRBV6-3 and TRBJ2-3; D uncertain. V lost 2 bases and J 5 bases, leaving 11 bases between the germline ends. Germline-derived CDR1 and CDR2 are MNHEY and SVGEGT. CDR3 length equals 14 residues. CDR3 region: CASSYVKTKDTQYF. CDR3 in DNA: TGTGCCAGCAGTTACGTCAAGACAAAAGATACGCAGTATTTT.

In the case of this clone: In the same sample, other DNA sequences code for this CDR3. V usage is TRBV5-6 and J usage is TRBJ1-6; TRBD1 might be the D (5 bases). Deletions cut 0 bases from V and 7 bases from J, with 11 bases between. Germline-derived CDR1 and CDR2 are SGHDT and YYEEEE. The CDR3 is 15 residues long. The CDR3 here is CASSLEGRGNSPLHF. CDR3 DNA sequence: TGTGCCAGCAGCTTGGAGGGAAGGGGAAATTCACCCCTCCACTTT.

This chain links TRBV5-6 with TRBJ1-4, with 7 bases matching TRBD1. The CDR3 covers 15 residues. Germline V gene lookup returns CDR1 SGHDT and CDR2 YYEEEE. With V trimmed by 0 bases and J by 6 bases, 5 bases remained unmatched. CDR3 nucleotides: TGTGCCAGCAGCTTGGGAGACAGGGATGATGAAAAACTGTTTTTT. It is translated as CASSLGDRDDEKLFF.

The chain uses TRBV15 and TRBJ2-1; 7 nucleotides line up with TRBD2. Unmatched junction bases numbered 7, after V lost 2 bases and J lost 3 bases. Germline V gene data show CDR1 as LNHNV and CDR2 as YYDKDF (reference sequence). The CDR3 sequence is 16 residues long. The CDR3 sequence is CATSRPGGVVYNEQFF. The CDR3 DNA reads TGTGCCACCAGCAGACCGGGAGGTGTCGTCTACAATGAGCAGTTCTTC.

The rearrangement uses TRBV3-1 (or the pseudogene TRBV3-2) and TRBJ1-3; 9 bases map to TRBD1. V shed 3 bases, J shed 2 bases, and the junction held 8 bases outside the gene matches. Per germline, CDR1 LGHDT and CDR2 YNNKEL (reference sequence). This CDR3 has 17 amino acids. The chain's CDR3 is CASSHGPGQGAGNTIYF. In DNA form, the CDR3 reads TGTGCCAGCAGCCACGGTCCGGGACAGGGAGCTGGAAACACCATATATTTT.

This chain joins TRBV6-1 and TRBJ1-3; weak D call: TRBD1 (6 bases). CDR1 is MNHNS, CDR2 SASEGT, per germline. V gave up 2 bases and J gave up 3 bases, with 11 bases separating them. This CDR3 region has 15 residues. The CDR3 loop reads CASSELGRGGNTIYF. The CDR3 DNA follows: TGTGCCAGCAGTGAACTGGGCAGGGGTGGAAACACCATATATTTT.

In this sample, this clone turned up a few times. At the DNA level, this CDR3 is encoded by other sequences in the same sample as well. The chain has TRBV30 and TRBJ1-1; TRBD1 is a possible D gene (6 bases). CDR3 length: 14 residues. Between the trimmed V and J ends, which lost 2 bases and 5 bases, there was a span of 15 bases. Germline assignment: CDR1 GTSNPN and CDR2 SVGIG (reference sequence). The CDR3 DNA reads TGTGCCTGGAGTCTGGGAGGGGGGGGGACTGAAGCTTTCTTT. It yields the protein CAWSLGGGGTEAFF.

CDR3 loop: CASSPGQGTQKLFF. Written as DNA, the CDR3 is TGCGCCAGCAGCCCGGGACAGGGGACCCAAAAACTGTTTTTT. The genes are TRBV5-1 and TRBJ1-4; TRBD1 agrees at 10 bases. Trimming at V came to 4 bases and at J to 9 bases, leaving 6 bases not matched to a gene. The CDR3 has 14 residues. The germline V gene has CDR1 SGHRS and CDR2 YFSETQ.

The V call is TRBV2, the J call TRBJ2-1; 8 bases are a match to TRBD2. The germline V gene has CDR1 SNHLY and CDR2 FYNNEI. The CDR3 is 14 amino acids. V lost 6 bases, J lost 4 bases, and 5 bases stayed unmatched. The CDR3 is CASRTGGYYNEQFF. CDR3 nucleotide sequence: TGTGCCAGCAGGACGGGGGGGTATTACAATGAGCAGTTCTTC. The variable domain in full, with the rest retrieved from reference TRBV2 and TRBJ2-1, is EPEVTQTPSHQVTQMGQEVILRCVPISNHLYFYWYRQILGQKVEFLVSFYNNEISEKSEIFDDQFSVERPDGSNFTLKIRSTKLEDSAMYFCASRTGGYYNEQFFGPGTRLTVL.

The J gene is TRBJ2-5, the V gene TRBV18; D is perhaps TRBD2 (6 bases). The CDR3 spans 14 residues. Trimming removed 2 bases from V and 7 bases from J, with 14 bases in between. Germline V lookup: CDR1 KGHSH, CDR2 LQKENI. The CDR3 here is CASSPGGNTRTQYF. In DNA, the CDR3 is TGTGCCAGCTCACCAGGGGGGAATACCAGGACCCAGTACTTC.

The gene calls are TRBV5-1 and TRBJ2-2; a possible D gene is TRBD2 (5 bases). Germline-derived CDR1 and CDR2 are SGHRS and YFSETQ. CDR3 size: 15 residues. Trimming stripped 0 bases from V and 7 bases from J, with 13 bases between. In DNA, the CDR3 is TGCGCCAGCAGCTTGGCCTCCGACGGGGTCGGGGAGCTGTTTTTT. This translates into CASSLASDGVGELFF.

V gene TRBV3-1 (or the pseudogene TRBV3-2) combines with J gene TRBJ1-2; D is undetermined. CDR3 length: 14 residues. Germline CDR1 reads LGHDT; CDR2 reads YNNKEL (reference sequence). V lost 0 bases to trimming and J lost 7 bases, with 12 bases between them. The CDR3, as DNA: TGTGCCAGCAGCCAAGATCTCAGGCTTGGTGGCTACACCTTC. The encoded protein is CASSQDLRLGGYTF.

The J gene is TRBJ2-7, the V gene TRBV25-1; D gene unclear. V lost 8 bases, J lost 2 bases, and 7 bases lay in between. Germline values: CDR1 MGHDK, CDR2 SYGVNS. The CDR3 extends over 11 amino acids. This chain's CDR3 is CASSQTYEQYF. The CDR3 nucleotides read TGTGCCAGCTCCCAGACCTACGAGCAGTACTTC.

The rearrangement links TRBV4-3 to TRBJ2-1; TRBD2 matches 10 bases. CDR3 size: 15 residues. Germline V gene lookup returns CDR1 LGHNA and CDR2 YSLEER. V dropped 1 base and J dropped 8; count of bases not matched to a gene: 5. The CDR3 nucleotides read TGCGCCAGCAGCCAAGGACTAGCGGGCTCTTATGAGCAGTTCTTC. Amino acids: CASSQGLAGSYEQFF.

The chain recombines TRBV4-3 with TRBJ1-4; no firm D call. Germline lookup yields CDR1 LGHNA and CDR2 YSLEER. The CDR3 runs to 15 residues. Trimming took off 4 bases at V and 3 bases at J, with 12 bases between the two ends. CDR3 protein: CASSLDWAPNEKLFF. The CDR3 DNA reads as TGCGCCAGCAGCCTAGATTGGGCCCCTAATGAAAAACTGTTTTTT.

The chain recombines TRBV3-1 (or the pseudogene TRBV3-2) with TRBJ2-7; D is perhaps TRBD2 (6 bases). The V and J ends lost 6 bases and 2 bases respectively, with 14 bases between them. The CDR3 covers 14 residues. Germline V gives CDR1 LGHDT, CDR2 YNNKEL (reference sequence). CDR3 amino acids: CASSPGGTAYEQYF. The CDR3 DNA reads as TGTGCCAGCAGTCCAGGAGGGACCGCCTACGAGCAGTACTTC.

The genes are TRBV4-3 and TRBJ2-1, with 8 nucleotides matching TRBD2. Germline values: CDR1 LGHNA, CDR2 YSLEER. The CDR3 extends over 15 amino acids. V gave up 1 base and J gave up 6 bases; unmatched junction bases: 5. DNA for the CDR3: TGCGCCAGCAGCCAAGGGGGTAGCGGGGCCAATGAGCAGTTCTTC. This codes for CASSQGGSGANEQFF.

This chain joins TRBV4-1 and TRBJ1-6; 8 positions match TRBD1. Germline values: CDR1 MGHRA, CDR2 YSYEKL. V trimming: 4 bases; J trimming: 5 bases; junction bases outside the gene matches: 1. This CDR3 is 14 amino acids long. CDR3 DNA sequence: TGCGCCAGCAGCCCACAGGGGGATAATTCACCCCTCCACTTT. Translation gives CASSPQGDNSPLHF.

V and J are TRBV4-1 and TRBJ2-2; the D is unclear. There are 15 residues in the CDR3. V lost 1 base to trimming and J lost 4 bases, with 10 bases between them. Germline assignment: CDR1 MGHRA and CDR2 YSYEKL. The CDR3 region is CASSQVTPATGELFF. In DNA, the CDR3 is TGCGCCAGCAGCCAAGTAACTCCCGCCACCGGGGAGCTGTTTTTT.

The CDR3 sequence is CASSRTSGGKVEQFF. The CDR3 coding sequence is TGTGCCAGCAGCAGAACTAGCGGGGGGAAGGTTGAGCAGTTCTTC. The genes are TRBV7-2 and TRBJ2-1; 12 nucleotides line up with TRBD2. The length of the CDR3 is 15 residues. V lost 5 bases, J lost 9 bases, and 8 bases stayed unmatched. Germline CDR1 SGHTA, CDR2 FQGNSA.

The rearrangement joins TRBV4-1 to TRBJ2-7; 7 positions match TRBD2. Unmatched junction bases numbered 6, after V lost 0 bases and J lost 4 bases. Looked up from germline, CDR1 is MGHRA and CDR2 is YSYEKL. This CDR3 has 15 amino acids. The CDR3 loop is CASSQDVGRGYEQYF. CDR3 in DNA: TGCGCCAGCAGCCAAGACGTGGGGCGGGGGTACGAGCAGTACTTC.

This clone showed up just once. The V and J genes are TRBV7-2 and TRBJ2-7, with 10 bases lining up with TRBD1. J was trimmed by 2 bases and V by 0 bases; bases with no gene match: 4. CDR3 size: 16 residues. Germline-derived CDR1 and CDR2 are SGHTA and FQGNSA. The CDR3: CASSLAWGTGAYEQYF. CDR3 bases: TGTGCCAGCAGCTTAGCGTGGGGGACAGGGGCCTACGAGCAGTACTTC.

The rearrangement joins TRBV27 to TRBJ2-5; TRBD2 matches at 12 bases. Unmatched junction bases numbered 7, after V lost 6 bases and J lost 5 bases. Germline-derived CDR1 and CDR2 are MNHEY and SMNVEV (reference sequence). The CDR3 runs 15 residues. The CDR3 sequence is CASRRRTSGMETQYF. In DNA form, the CDR3 reads TGTGCCAGCAGACGCAGGACTAGCGGGATGGAGACCCAGTACTTC.

The J gene is TRBJ1-1, the V gene TRBV6-5; D call uncertain. Germline lookup yields CDR1 MNHEY and CDR2 SVGAGI. This CDR3 spans 13 amino acids. With 7 bases removed from V and 5 bases from J, the gap between germline ends came to 14 bases. The DNA of the CDR3 is TGTGCCAGCATTGGGCTACCGGTGACTGAAGCTTTCTTT. It yields the protein CASIGLPVTEAFF.

This sequence joins TRBV2 and TRBJ1-1; no definite D call. The CDR3 consists of 13 residues. Germline assignment: CDR1 SNHLY and CDR2 FYNNEI. The V end was cut by 4 bases, the J end by 2 bases, with 8 bases between. CDR3 protein: CASSAQPNTEAFF. CDR3 DNA sequence: TGTGCCAGCAGTGCACAGCCAAACACTGAAGCTTTCTTT.